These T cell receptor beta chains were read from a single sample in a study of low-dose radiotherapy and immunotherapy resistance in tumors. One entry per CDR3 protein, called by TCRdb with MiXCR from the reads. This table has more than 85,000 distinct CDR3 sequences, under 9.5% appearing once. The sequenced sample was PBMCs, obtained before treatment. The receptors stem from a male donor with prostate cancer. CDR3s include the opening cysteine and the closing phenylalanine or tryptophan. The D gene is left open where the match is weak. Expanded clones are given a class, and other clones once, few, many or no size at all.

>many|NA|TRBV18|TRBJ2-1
TGTGCCAGCTCTACTAGCGAGGGGGTACGCAATGAGCAGTTCTTC
CASSTSEGVRNEQFF
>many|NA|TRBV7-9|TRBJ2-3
TGTGCCAGCAGCTTTACGGGTGGTACTAGCCCAGATACGCAGTATTTT
CASSFTGGTSPDTQYF
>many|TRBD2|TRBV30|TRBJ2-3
TGTGCCTGGAGTGTGGGCAGCGGGAGGGCCAGGGCAGATACGCAGTATTTT
CAWSVGSGRARADTQYF
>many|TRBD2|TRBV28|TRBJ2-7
TGTGCCAGCAGTTTCCCCGCGCGGGGGGCTCGTTCCTACGAGCAGTACTTC
CASSFPARGARSYEQYF
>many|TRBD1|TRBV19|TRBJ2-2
TGTGCCAGTAACACCGGGACAGGGGCCCCCGGGGAGCTGTTTTTT
CASNTGTGAPGELFF
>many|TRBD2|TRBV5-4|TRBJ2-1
TGTGCCAGCAGTTCCGGGACTAGCTCGAATGAGCAGTTCTTC
CASSSGTSSNEQFF
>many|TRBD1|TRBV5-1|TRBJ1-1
TGCGCCAGCGGGATCACAGGGGGCGTGGGGGAAGCTTTCTTT
CASGITGGVGEAFF
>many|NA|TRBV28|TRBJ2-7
TGTGCCAGCAGTGAAAACCCCGGGTGGTGGTACTTC
CASSENPGWWYF
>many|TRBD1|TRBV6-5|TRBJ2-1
TGTGCCAGCAGCCCTACCGGGACAGGGGTCAATGAGCAGTTCTTC
CASSPTGTGVNEQFF
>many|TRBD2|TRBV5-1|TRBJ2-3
TGCGCCAGCAGCCCGTGGACTAGCGGGAGGAGCACAGATACGCAGTATTTT
CASSPWTSGRSTDTQYF
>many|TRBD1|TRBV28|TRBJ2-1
TGTGCCAGCAGGCGGGACAGGGGGGACTACAATGAGCAGTTCTTC
CASRRDRGDYNEQFF
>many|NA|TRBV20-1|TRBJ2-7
TGCAGTGCCCGTCAGACTACCGAGCAGTACTTC
CSARQTTEQYF
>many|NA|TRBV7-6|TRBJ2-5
TGTGCCAGCACCCGAGGGCGGTTTATTCAAGAGACCCAGTACTTC
CASTRGRFIQETQYF
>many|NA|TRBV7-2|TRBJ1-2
TGTGCCAGCAGCTTAAGGGTGGACTACACCTTC
CASSLRVDYTF
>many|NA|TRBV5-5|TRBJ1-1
TGTGCCAGCAGCTTGCCTTGGAGGGGCATGAACACTGAAGCTTTCTTT
CASSLPWRGMNTEAFF
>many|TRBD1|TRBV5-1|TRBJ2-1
TGCGCCAGCAGCAGCGGGACAGGGCAGGAGCAGTTCTTC
CASSSGTGQEQFF
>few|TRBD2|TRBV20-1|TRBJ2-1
TGCAGTGCTAGAGGGGGTCTAGCGGGAGGTGGAAATGAGCAGTTCTTC
CSARGGLAGGGNEQFF
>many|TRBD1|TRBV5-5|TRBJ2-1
TGTGCCAGCAGCTCCACTTTACGGGACAGGGCTTACGGGAGCTCCTACAATGAGCAGTTCTTC
CASSSTLRDRAYGSSYNEQFF
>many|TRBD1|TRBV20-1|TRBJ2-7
TGCAGTGCCATGGGACAGGGGGAGTACGAGCAGTACTTC
CSAMGQGEYEQYF
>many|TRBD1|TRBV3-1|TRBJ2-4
TGTGCCAGCAGCCCCCGGACAGGGTTAAACATTCAGTACTTC
CASSPRTGLNIQYF
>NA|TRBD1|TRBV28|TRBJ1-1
TGTGCCAGCAGTGATGTACAGGGGTTTGAAGCTTTCTTT
CASSDVQGFEAFF
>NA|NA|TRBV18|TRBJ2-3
TGTGCCAGCTCACCAAGGGCAGATACGCAGTATTTT
CASSPRADTQYF
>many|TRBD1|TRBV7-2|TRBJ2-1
TGTGCCAGCAGCTCCTCCGGGACAGTAAAGTACAATGAGCAGTTCTTC
CASSSSGTVKYNEQFF
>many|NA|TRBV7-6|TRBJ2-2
TGTGCCAGCAGCTCCGGATCAACTAGCTCCGGGGAGCTGTTTTTT
CASSSGSTSSGELFF
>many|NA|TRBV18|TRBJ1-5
TGTGCCAGCTCACCCGACAGAATAAATCAGCCCCAGCATTTT
CASSPDRINQPQHF
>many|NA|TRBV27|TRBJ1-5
TGTGCCAGCAGTCCGCGGGGGTTGGGGAGCAATCAGCCCCAGCATTTT
CASSPRGLGSNQPQHF
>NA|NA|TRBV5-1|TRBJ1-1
TGCGCCAGCAGCTTGGCCTCCATGAACACTGAAGCTTTCTTT
CASSLASMNTEAFF
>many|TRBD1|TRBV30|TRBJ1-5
TGTGCCTGGAGTGTACTGACAGGGGACAATCAGCCCCAGCATTTT
CAWSVLTGDNQPQHF
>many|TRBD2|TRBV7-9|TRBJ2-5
TGTGCCAGCAGCTTAGCCGGGAGGCTACAAGAGACCCAGTACTTC
CASSLAGRLQETQYF
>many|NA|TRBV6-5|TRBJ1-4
TGTGCCAGCAGAAGAACAGGTCAGGGAACTAATGAAAAACTGTTTTTT
CASRRTGQGTNEKLFF
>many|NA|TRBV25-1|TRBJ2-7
TGTGCCAGCAGTGCAGGGGCTGGGGGGCTGGGATACGAGCAGTACTTC
CASSAGAGGLGYEQYF
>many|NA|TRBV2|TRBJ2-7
TGTGCCAGCAGTGAGCAGGGAAGTAGTTACGAGCAGTACTTC
CASSEQGSSYEQYF
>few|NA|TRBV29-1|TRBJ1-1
TGCAGCGTCGCGGCCGCTAGGACAGAGAACACTGAAGCTTTCTTT
CSVAAARTENTEAFF
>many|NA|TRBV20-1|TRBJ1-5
TGCAGTGCTAGTGAGCGAAATCAGCCCCAGCATTTT
CSASERNQPQHF
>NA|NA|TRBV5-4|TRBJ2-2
NA
CASSLGLAEYTGELFFF
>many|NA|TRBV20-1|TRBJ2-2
TGCAGTGCTAGAGAGGGGGGAAGGATGACCGGGGAGCTGTTTTTT
CSAREGGRMTGELFF
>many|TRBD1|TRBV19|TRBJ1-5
TGTGCCAGTAGGACGTTCCCAGGACAGGGTAATCAGCCCCAGCATTTT
CASRTFPGQGNQPQHF
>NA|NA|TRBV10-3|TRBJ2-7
TGTGCCATCAGTGAGTCCCGCGAGCAGTACTTC
CAISESREQYF
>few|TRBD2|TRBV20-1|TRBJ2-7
TGCAGTGCTAGATCTAGCGGGAGTCTCAACGAGCAGTACTTC
CSARSSGSLNEQYF
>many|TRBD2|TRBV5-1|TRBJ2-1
TGCGCCAGCGGGACTAGCGGGAGTTCCTACAATGAGCAGTTCTTC
CASGTSGSSYNEQFF
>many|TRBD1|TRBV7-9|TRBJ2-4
TGTGCCAGCAGACCAGAGACAGGGGCCCAAAACATTCAGTACTTC
CASRPETGAQNIQYF
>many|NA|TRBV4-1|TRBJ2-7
TGCGCCAGCAGCCAAGCGTCGGGGGTGATCTACGAGCAGTACTTC
CASSQASGVIYEQYF
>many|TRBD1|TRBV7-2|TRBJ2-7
TGTGCCAGCAGCTTAGACAGGGGGCCCTCCTACGAGCAGTACTTC
CASSLDRGPSYEQYF
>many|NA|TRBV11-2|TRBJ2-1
TGTGCCAGCAGCGTAGACTGGAACAATGAGCAGTTCTTC
CASSVDWNNEQFF
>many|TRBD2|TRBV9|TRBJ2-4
TGTGCCAGCAGCGACCCCAGGGGACTAGCGGGAGGGCCTCCGATCTTC
CASSDPRGLAGGPPIF
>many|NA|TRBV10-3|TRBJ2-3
TGTGCCATCAGTGAAGGGAGGTTCCTGGGCCAAGATACGCAGTATTTT
CAISEGRFLGQDTQYF
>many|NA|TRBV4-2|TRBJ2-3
TGTGCCAGCAGCCAAGATGGCCAGTTCACAGATACGCAGTATTTT
CASSQDGQFTDTQYF
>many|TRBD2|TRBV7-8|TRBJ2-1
TGTGCCAGCAGCTGGGGACTAGCGGGAGCAGCCCCCTACAATGAGCAGTTCTTC
CASSWGLAGAAPYNEQFF
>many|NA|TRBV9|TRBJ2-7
TGTGCCAGCAGCGCGGGACTGAACTACGAGCAGTACTTC
CASSAGLNYEQYF
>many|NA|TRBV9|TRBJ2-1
TGTGCCAGCAGCGTAGTTGGGGCGATATACAATGAGCAGTTCTTC
CASSVVGAIYNEQFF
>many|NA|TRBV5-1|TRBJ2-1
TGCGCCAGCAGCTCAGGGATCGGCCCCTACAATGAGCAGTTCTTC
CASSSGIGPYNEQFF
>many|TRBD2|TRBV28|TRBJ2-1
TGTGCCAGCAGTCCGGGACTACTATACAATGAGCAGTTCTTC
CASSPGLLYNEQFF
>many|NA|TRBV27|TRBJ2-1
TGTGCCACTAACAGGGAAGTCGGCAATGAGCAGTTCTTC
CATNREVGNEQFF
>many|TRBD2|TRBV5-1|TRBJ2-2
TGCGCCAGCAGCTTTAGCGGGGTGGGCACCGGGGAGCTGTTTTTT
CASSFSGVGTGELFF
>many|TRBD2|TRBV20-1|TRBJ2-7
TGCAGTGCTAGTAGCGGGAGCTCCTACGAGCAGTACTTC
CSASSGSSYEQYF
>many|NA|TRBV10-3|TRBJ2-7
TGTGCCATCAGTGAGCCGGCCCCCTACGAGCAGTACTTC
CAISEPAPYEQYF
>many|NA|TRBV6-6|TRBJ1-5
TGTGCCAGCAGTTATGAGGTTGGGGGGGCGTACGATCAGCCCCAGCATTTT
CASSYEVGGAYDQPQHF
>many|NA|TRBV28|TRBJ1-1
TGTGCCAGCAGTCCCCCGGGGGGGAACACTGAAGCTTTCTTT
CASSPPGGNTEAFF
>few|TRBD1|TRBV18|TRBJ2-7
TGTGCCAGCTCACCGGGACAGTTAAAAAATAACGAGCAGTACTTC
CASSPGQLKNNEQYF
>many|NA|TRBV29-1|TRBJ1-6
TGCAGCGTCCAAACACAGGGAGGGGATTCACCCCTCCACTTT
CSVQTQGGDSPLHF